This is a list of T cell receptor beta chains from one sample in a study of Ad26.COV2.S vaccination and SARS-CoV-2 variants. TCRdb's copy holds only in-frame clones and misses some; the assay was immunoSEQ multiplex PCR. The sample records 410,000 or so clones, roughly 90% being singletons. This specimen was peripheral blood, taken in a trial of Ad26.COV2.S vaccine versus placebo. The receptors stem from a person between 18 and 65 years old who received the Ad26.COV2.S COVID-19 vaccine or a placebo. Both conserved end residues are part of each CDR3. D genes are given only for firm matches. Size is stated for part of the rows, as once, few or many counts, or as a class when the clone is expanded.

. TRBJ2-1 once TRBV4-3 TGCGCCAGCAGCCAAGATGTTGTCGGGAGTCTAAATGAGCAGTTCTTC CASSQDVVGSLNEQFF
TRBD1 TRBJ1-6 . TRBV5-1 TGCGCCAGCAGCCGCCTTGCAGGGGGCCTGGGTTCACCCCTCCACTTT CASSRLAGGLGSPLHF
TRBD2 TRBJ2-5 once TRBV7-8 TGTGCCAGCAGGCCAGGGGGACTAGCGGGGGCCAGGACCCAGTACTTC CASRPGGLAGARTQYF
. TRBJ1-4 once TRBV5-6 TGTGCCAGCAGCTCCCTCGGGGGCAGGGGTTTCGGTAATGAAAAACTGTTTTTT CASSSLGGRGFGNEKLFF
. TRBJ1-3 . TRBV19 TGTGCCAGTAGTTCCGGAAACACCATATATTTT CASSSGNTIYF
. TRBJ1-4 . TRBV27 TGTGCCAGCAGACCGTCAGACGCAACTAATGAAAAACTGTTTTTT CASRPSDATNEKLFF
. TRBJ1-1 once TRBV30 TGTGCCTGGAGTGCCAGACGGGATACTGAAGCTTTCTTT CAWSARRDTEAFF
. TRBJ1-3 . TRBV18 TGTGCCAGCTCCCCCATTTTAGGGGGAGGACAGTCGAGCTCTGGAAACACCATATATTTT CASSPILGGGQSSSGNTIYF
. TRBJ2-1 . TRBV5-1 TGCGCCAGCAGCTTGGGTGGTGGGTCAATCAATGAGCAGTTCTTC CASSLGGGSINEQFF
. TRBJ1-1 . TRBV19 TGTGCCAGTAGTATGCTACGTCTCATGAACACTGAAGCTTTCTTT CASSMLRLMNTEAFF
. TRBJ1-3 . TRBV9 TGTGCCAGCAGCGATAGATTTGGAAACACCATATATTTT CASSDRFGNTIYF
TRBD1 TRBJ2-7 . TRBV18 TGTGCCAGCTCATCTAGGGACAGGGCCGCCGAGCAGTACTTC CASSSRDRAAEQYF
. TRBJ1-1 . TRBV6-5 TGTGCCAGCAGTTACTCGAACACTGAAGCTTTCTTT CASSYSNTEAFF
TRBD2 TRBJ2-2 once TRBV28 TGTGCCAGCAGTTCCCCCGGGACTACGAACACCGGGGAGCTGTTTTTT CASSSPGTTNTGELFF
TRBD2 TRBJ2-5 . TRBV5-1 TGCGCCAGCAGCTTGTCGGCGGGGGTGGATGGGACCCAGTACTTC CASSLSAGVDGTQYF
. TRBJ1-1 . TRBV12-2 TGTGCAAGTCGCTTAGTCGTGGGGAGACTGAACACTGAAGCTTTCTTT CASRLVVGRLNTEAFF
. TRBJ2-7 once TRBV2 TGTGCCAGCAGTGAAGAGGTTACTAGCTCCTACGAGCAGTACTTC CASSEEVTSSYEQYF
TRBD1 TRBJ1-1 . TRBV2 TGTGCCAGCAGTGTGGGACAGCCTACCATGAACACTGAAGCTTTCTTT CASSVGQPTMNTEAFF
TRBD1 TRBJ2-7 . TRBV9 TGTGCCAGCAGCGCGTCCGGGACAGGGGGCGTCGAGCAGTACTTC CASSASGTGGVEQYF
. TRBJ2-7 . TRBV4-3 TGCGCCAGCAGCCAAACCGGGGGCTCCTACGAGCAGTACTTC CASSQTGGSYEQYF
TRBD1 TRBJ2-6 . TRBV5-1 TGCGCCAGCAGCTTCCTAGGACAGGGGGCTGGGGCCAACGTCCTGACTTTC CASSFLGQGAGANVLTF
TRBD2 TRBJ2-1 . TRBV7-2 TGTGCCAGCAGCACCCGGACTAGCGGGGGACGAGCAGGTGAGCAGTTCTTC CASSTRTSGGRAGEQFF
TRBD1 TRBJ1-1 . TRBV7-2 TGTGCCAGCAGCTTAGGGGACAGGGTTCTGACTTTCTTT CASSLGDRVLTFF
. TRBJ1-2 . TRBV6-5 TGTGCCAGCAGTTACTCGGGAGGTGGCTACACCTTC CASSYSGGGYTF
TRBD1 TRBJ2-1 . TRBV7-2 TGTGCCAGCAGCTTACAGGGGGTCGATGAGCAGTTCTTC CASSLQGVDEQFF
TRBD1 TRBJ1-1 once TRBV29-1 TGCAGCGTACAAAAACAGGGGCGCGTCACTGAAGCTTTCTTT CSVQKQGRVTEAFF
TRBD1 TRBJ1-1 . TRBV7-2 TGTGCCAGCAGCTCACAGGGGGCGGGTACTGAAGCTTTCTTT CASSSQGAGTEAFF
. TRBJ1-6 once TRBV27 TGTGCCAGCAGTCCTGAGGGCCTGCCCCTCCACTTT CASSPEGLPLHF
. TRBJ2-7 once TRBV3-1/TRBV3-2 TGTGCCAGCAGCCAAGGAGTCCCGCTTAGCCACTACGAGCAGTACTTC CASSQGVPLSHYEQYF
. TRBJ2-7 . TRBV2 TGTGCCAGCAGTGAAACTTTCTACTACGAGCAGTACTTC CASSETFYYEQYF
. TRBJ1-5 . TRBV28 TGTGCCAGCAGTTTACACACAGTTAATCAGCCCCAGCATTTT CASSLHTVNQPQHF
. TRBJ2-7 . TRBV4-3 TGCGCCAGCAGCCTCGATCTCGCCTACGAGCAGTACTTC CASSLDLAYEQYF
. TRBJ2-7 once TRBV10-3 TGTGCCATCAGTAACGGAGTGACAGCCCCCTACGAGCAGTACTTC CAISNGVTAPYEQYF
TRBD1 TRBJ1-2 . TRBV7-9 TGTGCCAGCAGCTTAGAACAGGGGGCTTATGGCTACACCTTC CASSLEQGAYGYTF
TRBD1 TRBJ2-7 . TRBV20-1 TGCAGTGCTAGTCTCGGGGGGACAGGGGGCTACGAGCAGTACTTC CSASLGGTGGYEQYF
. TRBJ2-7 . TRBV27 TGTGCCAGCAGTTTACGTCCACCCCAGCCCTCTTCCTACGAGCAGTACTTC CASSLRPPQPSSYEQYF
. TRBJ2-7 . TRBV28 TGTGCCAGCAGTTTTATCCACGAGCAGTACTTC CASSFIHEQYF
TRBD1 TRBJ2-1 . TRBV6-4 TGTGCCAGCAGTGCCGGGACAGAATACAATGAGCAGTTCTTC CASSAGTEYNEQFF
. TRBJ2-1 . TRBV5-4 TGTGCCAGCAGCTCACAGGACGACTCCTACAATGAGCAGTTCTTC CASSSQDDSYNEQFF
TRBD1 TRBJ2-3 . TRBV11-3 TGTGCCAGCAGCTTAGTGACAGGGCCCAGGCCAGATACGCAGTATTTT CASSLVTGPRPDTQYF
. TRBJ1-1 . TRBV9 TGTGCCAGCAGCGTATCGAAGGGCGGGGGGAACACTGAAGCTTTCTTT CASSVSKGGGNTEAFF
. TRBJ1-1 . TRBV2 TGTGCCAGCATGGTAGGGAGCACTGAAGCTTTCTTT CASMVGSTEAFF
TRBD2 TRBJ2-1 few TRBV7-6 TGTGCCAGCAGCTTAGACATCGGCGGGGGGGACTCCTACAATGAGCAGTTCTTC CASSLDIGGGDSYNEQFF
TRBD2 TRBJ2-3 . TRBV9 TGTGCCAGCAGCGTAGTAGGGGAGACTAGCGGGGGCTCTTATACGCAGTATTTT CASSVVGETSGGSYTQYF
. TRBJ1-2 . TRBV30 TGTGCCTGGAGTGTAGGGACCTCCTATGGCTACACCTTC CAWSVGTSYGYTF
. TRBJ2-2 . TRBV6-1 TGTGCCAGCAGTGAAATGGGAGATACCGGGGAGCTGTTTTTT CASSEMGDTGELFF
. TRBJ2-1 . TRBV6-2/TRBV6-3 TGTGCCAGCAGCGAACGGTTCCGGGGGGCCCACAATGAGCAGTTCTTC CASSERFRGAHNEQFF
. TRBJ1-1 . TRBV19 TGTGCCAGTATCAGGGGTCCGATGAACACTGAAGCTTTCTTT CASIRGPMNTEAFF